The clone carrying this TCR beta chain was seen a single time. The antigen remains unidentified. Drawing of blood for sampling happened at baseline, at cycle 4 day 1, and at cycle 7 day 1. The trim removed 0 bases at V and 3 bases at J, leaving 5 bases unmatched. CDR3 length: 15 amino acids. Looked up from germline, CDR1 is LNHNV and CDR2 is YYDKDF (reference sequence). Data came from immunoSEQ multiplex PCR; TCRdb stores just in-frame clones and leaves some out. The table shows about 48,000 clones, with roughly 80% occurring only once. These data originate in a study of OX40 agonist ivuxolimab in advanced cancers. Overall study results and limits: Blood T cells, both CD4+ and CD8+, expanded clonally by week 6 at 0.1 to 3.0 mg/kg.

Sequencing used CD4+ or CD8+ T cells sorted from blood, obtained in a trial of the OX40 agonist ivuxolimab. V is TRBV15 and J is TRBJ2-7; 7 nucleotides match TRBD1. The receptor was derived from an adult with an advanced solid tumor such as melanoma, head and neck, liver or kidney cancer. CDR3: CATSRDPQGVYEQYF. CDR3 DNA sequence: TGTGCCACCAGCAGAGATCCCCAGGGGGTCTACGAGCAGTACTTC.